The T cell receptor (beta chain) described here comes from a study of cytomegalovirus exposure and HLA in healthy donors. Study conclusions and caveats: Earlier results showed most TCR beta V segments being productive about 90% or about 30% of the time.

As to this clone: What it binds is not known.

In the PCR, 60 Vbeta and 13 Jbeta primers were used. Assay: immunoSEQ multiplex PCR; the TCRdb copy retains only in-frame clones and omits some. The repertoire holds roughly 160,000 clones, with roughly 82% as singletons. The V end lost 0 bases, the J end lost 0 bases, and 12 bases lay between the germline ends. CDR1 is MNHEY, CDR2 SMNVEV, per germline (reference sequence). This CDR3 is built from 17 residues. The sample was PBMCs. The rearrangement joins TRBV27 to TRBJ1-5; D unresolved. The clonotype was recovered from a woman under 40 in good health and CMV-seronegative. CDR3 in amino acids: CASSLSGGDYSNQPQHF. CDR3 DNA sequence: TGTGCCAGCAGTTTATCCGGCGGAGACTATAGCAATCAGCCCCAGCATTTT.